The T cell receptor (beta chain) described here comes from a study of cytomegalovirus exposure and HLA in healthy donors (dated by TCRdb to between 2016 and 2019). With respect to the entire study: An earlier analysis of under 600 of the donors reported about 250 Gb of sequence data and some 120 million unique TCR beta sequences from around 200 million T cells. Typing coverage varied by locus: roughly 620-640 donors for A, B, C, DRB1 and DQB1; about 520 for DQA1; about 600 for DPA1; roughly 450 for DPB1. Across 300 to 400 genotyped donors of the cohort, an average of roughly 250,000 unique TCR beta nucleotide sequences per donor were sequenced, and 15% to 20% of those sequences were non-productive. Because of strong linkage in the cohort, four to six DR-DQ haplotypes were treated as single units for association and clustering. An early release that covered 500 to 800 HLA-typed donors contained around 300 gigabases of sequencing data and around 80 million unique TCR sequences. The study aimed to test whether signatures of past pathogen exposure could be identified by cataloging public T cell receptors. The later analysis used no new phenotypic data to find candidate immune exposures, relying instead on TCR beta sequences and their occurrence across donors. Donor age, sex, ethnicity and CMV serostatus were compiled together with the repertoire data. A later analysis re-examined previously published TCR beta repertoires from about 700 donors and added high-resolution HLA genotyping to investigate patterns of TCR occurrence. The T cell repertoires of roughly 660 subjects were profiled by immunosequencing and related to cytomegalovirus serostatus. Genome-wide SNP genotypes for about 65% of the 666 donors were used in a later genetic analysis, which treated that subset as a discovery cohort. An earlier analysis of 587 of the donors used high-throughput TCR beta sequencing to judge whether each TCR beta V gene segment behaved as functional or pseudogenic. Along with the approximately 700-subject first cohort, a separate validation cohort of roughly 110 different subjects was used. To predict cytomegalovirus infection status, the study brought together high-throughput TCR immunosequencing, statistical association of individual TCRs with disease status, and machine learning. Class I and class II HLA loci were covered by the typing at four-digit resolution. Of the approximately 370 genotyped donors, less than 85% were placed in the genetic ancestry cluster associated with self-reported Caucasian donors. All discovery cohort repertoires had been generated on a single sequencing platform.

What the research found in general, with its limitations: It was suggested by the authors that the approach could potentially be generalized to other disease states and immunological phenotypes. Immune exposure information for the cohort was limited to CMV serostatus. Assigning TCR associations to individual alleles was difficult when HLA alleles, especially DR and DQ, strongly co-occurred. In a later genetic analysis, fewer N-insertions in productive TCRs were reported among donors in an Asian-associated ancestry cluster than the roughly 710-donor mean. In both the original and validation cohorts, the classifier was reported to diagnose cytomegalovirus status with high specificity and sensitivity. A later analysis found that most CMV-associated TCR beta chains appeared HLA-restricted, with HLA associations seemingly driven largely by CMV exposure. A further reported finding was that TCR beta sequences accurately predicted the HLA-A and HLA-B alleles for most subjects in the first cohort. A later analysis associated 16,951 TCR beta sequences with specific HLA alleles at a false discovery rate of 0.05. Some IMGT-functional V segments, including TRBV6-2 and TRBV6-3, could not be distinguished by the 87-base-pair reads and were therefore excluded. Because HLA typing was missing for some donors at each locus, association tests included only the typed subset. The cohort was sequenced for TCR beta chains only, and without alpha or paired-chain data the features that could be detected were limited. The presence/absence analyses assumed that sequencing depth was roughly uniform across donors, and that assumption may not be true. In an earlier analysis of some 500 of the donors, most TCR beta V segments were observed in productive rearrangements about 90% or about 30% of the time, broadly matching IMGT annotations. A total of 150 or so TCR beta chains were listed by the study as associated with cytomegalovirus. In a later analysis, several top co-occurrence clusters were reported to appear linked to parvovirus B19, influenza, CMV and Epstein-Barr virus. In a later analysis, HLA-associated TCR beta chains showed more clonal expansion and lower generation probabilities than non-associated chains that were equally common. The earlier analysis of nearly 600 of the donors excluded about 16 rarely observed V segments, including chromosome 9 orphons, because counts were too low. Linkage disequilibrium might explain the correlated functional status among segregating V segments, but an unknown experimental factor could not be ruled out. In a later analysis, the rate of TCR association differed among HLA loci, with DRB1 alleles having the most associated TCRs and HLA-C alleles having the fewest. A few of the identified cytomegalovirus-associated TCR beta chains were confirmed in vitro to be specific for cytomegalovirus antigens. An association between a missense DCLRE1C variant and V-gene and J-gene trimming of TCR beta chains was found in a later genetic analysis and replicated in an independent cohort. While some public TCRs were present in many individuals, most TCR sequences turned up only very rarely across donors. A group of highly shared sequence variants was considered likely to be a technical artifact of the sequencing pipeline.

The cohort was made up of around 720 healthy bone marrow donors. All cohort members were sampled while nominally healthy, although unrecorded immune exposures were likely present. The donor was CMV seronegative and was included in the group of a few hundred seronegative cohort members. A peripheral blood sample was collected from each donor, and TCR beta sequencing was performed on peripheral blood mononuclear cells. Genomic DNA was extracted from the blood cell samples with the Qiagen DNeasy Blood Extraction Kit. Notes on this clone: The specificity of this receptor is unknown. It has no much larger one-base neighbor in the sample; base qualities were not kept.

The library relied on the immunoSEQ multiplex PCR assay. For the multiplex PCR, a mixture combining 60 forward primers for TCR Vbeta segments and 13 reverse primers for TCR Jbeta segments was used. Amplification of the CDR3 region of rearranged TCR beta genes was performed with a multiplex PCR assay on genomic DNA. The amplified TCR beta libraries were sequenced on the Illumina HiSeq System as 87-base-pair reads. The paper's data handling went like this. A later analysis tallied around 80 million unique TCR beta chains across the 666 repertoires, and approximately 12 million of those chains were shared by two or more donors. Raw reads were error-corrected and collapsed into unique sequences by a nearest-neighbor algorithm in which closely related sequences were merged to remove PCR and sequencing errors. V, D and J gene segments were assigned by aligning CDR3 sequences to IMGT reference sequences. Each retained sequence needed at least a six-nucleotide match to both a V gene segment and a J gene segment. Rearrangements were classified as productive when the CDR3 lacked stop codons and remained in frame with V and J, and all other rearrangements were classified as non-productive. Following IMGT convention, CDR3 was defined as the stretch from the second conserved V-encoded cysteine up to the conserved J-encoded phenylalanine. The earlier analysis of roughly 590 of the donors excluded sequences that lacked an unambiguous match to a single V gene segment. In an earlier analysis of approximately 610 of the donors, V segments were called functional above 56.7% productive rearrangements and were called segregating when the between-donor standard deviation exceeded 5%. A statistical classification framework was built to diagnose cytomegalovirus status from the catalog of TCR beta chain sequences. In a later analysis, TCR nucleotide sequences were compared against IMGT/GENE-DB human TR gene sequences so that V and J genes could be assigned. A later analysis assigned CDR3 sequences and most-parsimonious VDJ recombination scenarios with the TCRdist pipeline. In a later analysis, each TCR beta chain was defined by its CDR3 amino acid sequence together with its V-gene family, and reads lacking a unique V-gene family were excluded. To address suspected cross-contamination and a sequencing artifact, a later analysis removed 450 to 700 highly shared, low-generation-probability nucleotide sequences. A later analysis calculated a clonal expansion index for each public chain from normalized within-repertoire ranks of inferred template counts. Generation probabilities in a later analysis came from a VDJ recombination model fitted to out-of-frame rearrangements, and those results were checked against IGoR. In a later analysis, hypergeometric tests were used to score TCR-TCR, TCR-HLA and TCR-CMV co-occurrence, with a repertoire-size bias correction applied to TCR pairs. A later analysis estimated false discovery rates by permuting HLA or CMV assignments 20 times. In a later analysis, co-occurring TCRs were grouped with DBSCAN, and TCRdist sequence similarity was added when clustering was performed within HLA-allele-positive subsets. Co-occurrence clustering excluded repertoires with fewer than 30,000 or more than 120,000 public chains, plus five with anomalous nucleotide sharing. TCRdb's version of the immuneACCESS table is confined to in-frame rearrangements and falls short of the full clone set. An unresolved V gene accounts for under half of the shortfall where checked; the remainder is of unknown origin. V and J calls and clone size are copied from that table; D and trimming were computed from the DNA. Across this sample there are under 300,000 clones, with around 65% seen only once. The top ten clones comprise under 2.5% of the sample.

There are 17 amino acids in the CDR3, from cysteine to phenylalanine inclusive. The kept DNA is CDR3 alone, 51 bases in frame from the first base. Germline trimming amounts to 2 bases on V and 5 bases on J, with 5 as the count of junction bases outside the gene matches. Based on the germline V gene, the CDR1 and CDR2 sequences are LGHNA and YNFKEQ. This receptor was identified in a female donor in good health and CMV-seronegative. The chain is encoded by TRBV4-2 joined to TRBJ2-1; TRBD2 lines up with 14 middle nucleotides. Sequencing was performed on PBMCs. The CDR3 protein sequence reads: CASSQSGLAGGNNEQFF. The DNA sequence follows: TGTGCCAGCAGCCAATCAGGACTAGCGGGAGGTAACAATGAGCAGTTCTTC.